The rows below give T cell receptor beta chains drawn from one sample of a study of blood T cell repertoires in COVID-19. This table comes from immunoSEQ multiplex PCR, and its TCRdb copy is limited to in-frame clones, with some not included. The table includes 30,000 to 40,000 clones, roughly 87% detected once. The sample was peripheral blood. Source of these receptors: an older woman with active COVID-19. The conserved cysteine and the conserved F or W are not part of the CDR3 here.

j_call v_call cdr3_aa
TRBJ2-2 TRBV10-3 AISDRVNTGELF
TRBJ2-4 TRBV4-1 ASSQPNYDIQY
TRBJ2-3 TRBV5-4 ASSLRTSGSTDTQY
TRBJ2-7 TRBV6-4 ATRWGLGIPAEQY
TRBJ1-2 TRBV7-2 ASSRDYYGYT
TRBJ1-6 TRBV28 ASRQSSYNSPLH
TRBJ2-7 TRBV6-1 ATHGTSSSYEQY
TRBJ2-3 TRBV5-4 ASSPRGGGAQDTQY
TRBJ2-1 TRBV5-4 ASSLKGARNEQF
TRBJ1-5 TRBV7-2 ASSLAGAANQPQH
TRBJ2-7 TRBV7-6 ASSDWTSGAYEQY
TRBJ2-2 TRBV7-3 ASSFSGGNTGELF
TRBJ2-2 TRBV5-8 ASSFYRGDSTGELF
TRBJ1-2 TRBV30 ASTDRLGYGYT
TRBJ2-5 TRBV7-9 ASSLSFSGLAAETQY
TRBJ1-2 TRBV13 ASSLGGGYGYT
TRBJ2-3 TRBV5-4 ASSWGQWDTQY
TRBJ1-3 TRBV3-1/TRBV3-2 ASSQASGGSGNTIY
TRBJ1-2 TRBV28 ASSPTGGGIYGYT
TRBJ1-5 TRBV30 AWTVNSNQPQH
TRBJ2-3 TRBV12-5 ASGNWGYTQY
TRBJ2-1 TRBV7-6 ASSYRTAYNEQF
TRBJ2-3 TRBV19 ASSLTPSSYTQY
TRBJ2-5 TRBV6-5 ASSSPGQGQETQY
TRBJ2-3 TRBV5-4 ASSLEGAADTQY
TRBJ2-2 TRBV21-1 ASSKVPRDRGQGELF
TRBJ1-5 TRBV19 ASSIGHLGAPFQPQH
TRBJ1-5 TRBV20-1 SASLAGGNQPQH
TRBJ2-1 TRBV3-1/TRBV3-2 ASSQPGVRVYEQF
TRBJ1-5 TRBV6-5 ASQVNSNQPQH
TRBJ2-2 TRBV11-1 ASSFWDRGSGELF
TRBJ1-2 TRBV30 AWSRNGYT
TRBJ2-1 TRBV11-2 ASSLLDSREQF
TRBJ2-7 TRBV27 ASSSTGILGEQY
TRBJ2-2 TRBV5-4 ASSQGQNTGELF
TRBJ1-3 TRBV10-3 AISALPGFGNTIY
TRBJ2-1 TRBV5-1 ASSWGTSGWNEQF
TRBJ1-2 TRBV3-1/TRBV3-2 ASSQFLNYGYT
TRBJ1-2 TRBV2 ASMGGWAKGYT
TRBJ2-3 TRBV27 ASSLRNRVFVDTQY
TRBJ1-2 TRBV28 ASSRRPGRRTTQNYGYT
TRBJ1-2 TRBV5-4 ASSSMTGGSYGYT
TRBJ2-2 TRBV2 ASRATGPGELF
TRBJ2-3 TRBV7-6 ASSLILDTQY
TRBJ1-2 TRBV28 ASIPIYGTAYGYT
TRBJ2-3 TRBV3-1/TRBV3-2 ASSPGLAGDTQY